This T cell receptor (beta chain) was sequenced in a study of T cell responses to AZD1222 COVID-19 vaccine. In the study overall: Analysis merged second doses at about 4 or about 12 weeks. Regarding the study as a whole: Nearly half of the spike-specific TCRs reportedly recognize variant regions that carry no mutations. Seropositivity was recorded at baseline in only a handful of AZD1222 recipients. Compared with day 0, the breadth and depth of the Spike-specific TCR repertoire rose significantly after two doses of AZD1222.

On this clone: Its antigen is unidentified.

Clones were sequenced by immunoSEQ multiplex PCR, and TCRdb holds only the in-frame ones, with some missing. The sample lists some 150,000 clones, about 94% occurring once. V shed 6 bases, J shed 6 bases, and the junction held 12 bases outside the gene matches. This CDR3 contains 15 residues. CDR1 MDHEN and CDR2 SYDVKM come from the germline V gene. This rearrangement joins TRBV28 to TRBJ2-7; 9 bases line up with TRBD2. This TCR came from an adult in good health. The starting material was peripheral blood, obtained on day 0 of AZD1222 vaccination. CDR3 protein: CASSSVAGGRFEQYF. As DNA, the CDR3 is TGTGCCAGCAGCTCGGTGGCGGGAGGGCGTTTCGAGCAGTACTTC.